One TCR beta chain is described in this entry. The antigen is not known. The data originate from a study of radiotherapy plus CTLA-4 blockade in lung cancer. Across the whole study: Disease control was achieved by over 30% of patients, and objective responses by 18%. Study findings and constraints: Subsequent to radiotherapy plus ipilimumab, tumor-derived TCR clones underwent expansion in blood.

Germline V gene lookup returns CDR1 SGHVS and CDR2 FQNEAQ. This CDR3 has 14 amino acids. J gave up 6 bases and V 0 bases, and 4 bases lay outside the gene matches. Sequenced by immunoSEQ multiplex PCR; TCRdb stores in-frame clones only, minus some. The data hold about 24,000 clones, with around 71% observed a single time. The sample consisted of peripheral blood, taken from a patient treated with radiotherapy plus ipilimumab. J is TRBJ2-7 and V is TRBV7-8; 8 nucleotides agree with TRBD2. This clonotype originated in a human donor with non-small cell lung cancer whose response to radiotherapy plus ipilimumab could not be evaluated. The CDR3 region has the DNA TGTGCCAGCAGCTTAGCGTTCGGGAGGGGCGAGCAGTACTTC. This sequence encodes CASSLAFGRGEQYF.